This T cell receptor (beta chain) was documented in a study of blood T cell repertoires in COVID-19. Study-level information: The cDNA or gDNA used as material had been derived from T cells, B-cell-depleted T cells, or PBMCs.

Original data processing: Amplified reference gene primers provided the basis for estimating nucleated cell counts. Method: immunoSEQ multiplex PCR; TCRdb's copy keeps in-frame clones and lacks some. The V and J calls and the clone size are those of that table, but D and trimming were determined from the DNA. The sample carries 110,000 or so clones, around 89% recorded once. Germline values: CDR1 LGHDT, CDR2 YNNKEL (reference sequence). CDR3 length: 13 amino acids. With 3 bases removed from V and 2 bases from J, the gap between germline ends came to 7 bases. The sample consisted of peripheral blood. This chain links TRBV3-1 (or the pseudogene TRBV3-2) with TRBJ1-2; D unresolved. This clonotype originated in a woman between 50 and 59 years old with acute or convalescent COVID-19. DNA of the CDR3: TGTGCCAGCAGCCAGTCAAAAAACTATGGCTACACCTTC. Translated: CASSQSKNYGYTF.